The 15 T cell receptor beta chains reported below all come from one sample, sequenced in a study of follicular helper T cells after annual influenza vaccination. Sequenced by immunoSEQ multiplex PCR; TCRdb stores in-frame clones only, minus some. In the table there are 8,700 or so clones, approximately 86% of which are singletons. This sample's time point: 2013-2014 season, 7 days after vaccination. Sequenced material: CXCR5+ CD38- circulating T follicular helper cells from blood, taken 7 days after influenza vaccination. Sample subset: circulating Tfh, non-naive CD4+CXCR5+PD-1+ (ICOS+CD38+ or ICOS-CD38-). These receptors were taken from an adult who received the influenza vaccine.

The rearrangement links TRBV9 to TRBJ2-7; 8 bases align to TRBD1. V gave up 0 bases and J gave up 6 bases; unmatched junction bases: 2. This CDR3 has 13 residues. CDR1 and CDR2 from the germline V gene are SGDLS and YYNGEE. The CDR3: CASSVGDRTEQYF. In DNA, the CDR3 is TGTGCCAGCAGCGTAGGGGACAGGACCGAGCAGTACTTC.

This chain uses TRBV9 with TRBJ1-4; TRBD1 aligns across 10 bases. Germline lookup yields CDR1 SGDLS and CDR2 YYNGEE. J gave up 8 bases and V 4 bases, and 8 bases lay outside the gene matches. The CDR3 is 15 amino acids. The chain's CDR3 is CASSPGDRGGEKLFF. The CDR3 DNA reads as TGTGCCAGCAGCCCAGGGGACAGGGGAGGGGAAAAACTGTTTTTT.

This chain connects TRBV30 to TRBJ1-4; 11 nucleotides line up with TRBD1. CDR1 and CDR2 from the germline V gene are GTSNPN and SVGIG (reference sequence). The CDR3 is made up of 16 amino acids. J was trimmed by 3 bases and V by 2 bases; bases with no gene match: 5. CDR3 sequence reads: CAWSRTGGVSNEKLFF. The CDR3 nucleotides are TGTGCCTGGAGTAGGACAGGGGGCGTTTCTAATGAAAAACTGTTTTTT. Using reference TRBV30 and TRBJ1-4 for the parts outside the CDR3, the full variable domain is SQTIHQWPATLVQPVGSPLSLECTVEGTSNPNLYWYRQAAGRGLQLLFYSVGIGQISSEVPQNLSASRPQDRQFILSSKKLLLSDSGFYLCAWSRTGGVSNEKLFFGSGTQLSVL.

This chain connects TRBV7-9 to TRBJ2-3; D might be TRBD2 (5 bases). V shed 6 bases and J shed 4 bases, with 11 bases lying between them. Germline V gene sequence: CDR1 SEHNR, CDR2 FQNEAQ (reference sequence). This CDR3 region has 13 residues. Written as DNA, the CDR3 is TGTGCCAGCAGAGTGGCCGGGGCAGATACGCAGTATTTT. Translating gives CASRVAGADTQYF.

In this sample, this clone turned up a few times. This chain connects TRBV25-1 to TRBJ2-2; D is perhaps TRBD1 (6 bases). The CDR3 extends over 16 amino acids. Germline loops: CDR1 MGHDK, CDR2 SYGVNS. V lost 4 bases and J lost 6, with 18 bases in between. The CDR3 here is CASSGAWTVGAGELFF. The DNA of the CDR3 is TGTGCCAGCAGTGGGGCCTGGACAGTTGGGGCCGGGGAGCTGTTTTTT.

The chain combines TRBV5-1 with TRBJ1-3; D is perhaps TRBD1 (5 bases). The CDR3 is made up of 14 amino acids. Germline CDR1 and CDR2: SGHRS and YFSETQ. Between the trimmed V and J ends, which lost 5 bases and 4 bases, there was a span of 13 bases. CDR3: CASSIGTDGNTIYF. The CDR3 nucleotides are TGCGCCAGCAGTATCGGGACGGACGGAAACACCATATATTTT.

V usage is TRBV6-6 and J usage is TRBJ1-1; 8 positions match TRBD1. CDR1 and CDR2 from the germline V gene are MNHNY and SVGAGI (reference sequence). The CDR3 runs to 14 residues. The V and J ends lost 7 bases and 0 bases, in that order; junction bases with no gene match: 4. The CDR3 DNA reads as TGTGCCAGCACCGGGACAGGCATGAACACTGAAGCTTTCTTT. Amino acids: CASTGTGMNTEAFF.

The chain has TRBV5-6 and TRBJ1-6; possibly TRBD1 for D (5 bases). Trimming stripped 3 bases from V and 9 bases from J, with 13 bases between. CDR1 is SGHDT and CDR2 is YYEEEE in the germline V gene. The CDR3 extends over 14 amino acids. CDR3 residues: CASSYSRGASPLHF. The CDR3 nucleotides read TGTGCCAGCAGCTACTCACGAGGGGCTTCACCCCTCCACTTT.

The chain links TRBV15 to TRBJ2-3; possibly TRBD1 for D (5 bases). From germline, CDR1 is LNHNV and CDR2 YYDKDF (reference sequence). Trimming removed 5 bases at V and 2 bases at J, with 14 bases between. This CDR3 is 15 amino acids long. The CDR3 region is CATSEQGTVTDTQYF. The CDR3 DNA is TGTGCCACCAGCGAGCAGGGCACGGTCACAGATACGCAGTATTTT.

The rearrangement uses TRBV4-3 and TRBJ2-2; TRBD2 aligns across 8 bases. The CDR3 is 15 amino acids. J gave up 4 bases and V 4 bases, and 5 bases lay outside the gene matches. Germline V lookup: CDR1 LGHNA, CDR2 YSLEER. As DNA, the CDR3 is TGCGCCAGCAGCCCGGGGGGGCGGACCACCGGGGAGCTGTTTTTT. Translating gives CASSPGGRTTGELFF.

The rearrangement uses TRBV6-6 and TRBJ1-1; 7 bases are shared with TRBD1. Per the germline V gene, CDR1 is MNHNY and CDR2 is SVGAGI (reference sequence). The CDR3 consists of 13 residues. V was pared by 6 bases and J by 0 bases, with 1 base of the junction left unmatched. This CDR3 is CASRGTVNTEAFF. CDR3 DNA: TGTGCCAGCAGGGGGACAGTGAACACTGAAGCTTTCTTT.

The chain has TRBV15 and TRBJ2-1; perhaps TRBD2 as D (6 bases). The ends were cut back, 1 base at V and 2 bases at J, with 9 bases in the middle. The CDR3 runs to 15 residues. Germline CDR1 is LNHNV and CDR2 is YYDKDF (reference sequence). DNA of the CDR3: TGTGCCACCAGCAGAGTGGCGGGGCCCTACAATGAGCAGTTCTTC. Translating gives CATSRVAGPYNEQFF. Using reference TRBV15 and TRBJ2-1 for the parts outside the CDR3, the full variable domain is DAMVIQNPRYQVTQFGKPVTLSCSQTLNHNVMYWYQQKSSQAPKLLFHYYDKDFNNEADTPDNFQSRRPNTSFCFLDIRSPGLGDTAMYLCATSRVAGPYNEQFFGPGTRLTVL.

Comments on this clone: The sample contains more than one DNA sequence encoding this CDR3. The chain joins TRBV5-1 to TRBJ2-6; D may match TRBD1 or TRBD2 (6 bases each). The CDR3 covers 18 residues. V lost 4 bases, J lost 3 bases, and 20 bases lay in between. CDR1 and CDR2 (germline): SGHRS, YFSETQ. The DNA of the CDR3 is TGCGCCAGCAGCCTTGACAGGTTGGGGCGGGGTGGGGCCAACGTCCTGACTTTC. It specifies CASSLDRLGRGGANVLTF.

This chain links TRBV19 with TRBJ2-2, with D possibly TRBD1 on 7 matching bases. Germline CDR1 is LNHDA and CDR2 is SQIVND (reference sequence). CDR3 length equals 15 residues. The ends were cut back, 6 bases at V and 7 bases at J, with 18 bases in the middle. CDR3: CASRGQGGGIGELFF. The CDR3 DNA reads as TGTGCCAGTAGGGGGCAGGGGGGCGGAATCGGGGAGCTGTTTTTT.

V is TRBV7-2 and J is TRBJ1-5, with D possibly TRBD1 on 5 matching bases. V dropped 5 bases and J dropped 2 bases, with 13 bases sitting between them. CDR3 length: 15 residues. Germline V lookup: CDR1 SGHTA, CDR2 FQGNSA. CDR3: CASSQTSGGNQPQHF. The CDR3, as DNA: TGTGCCAGCAGCCAAACCTCGGGGGGCAATCAGCCCCAGCATTTT.